This is a list of T cell receptor beta chains from one sample in a study of control samples from healthy donors and cancer patients. Clones were read by immunoSEQ multiplex PCR, and TCRdb kept only the in-frame ones, dropping some. The table shows over 200,000 clones, with almost 85% occurring only once. Sequencing input: PBMCs. These receptors came from a woman aged 55-70 years with lung cancer. The CDR3 runs from the conserved cysteine through the conserved F or W. The D gene is left open where the match is weak. Some rows mark clone size as missing; the rest say once, few, many or name a class of expanded clone.

J gene,V gene,clone size,CDR3 length,D gene,CDR3 DNA,CDR3 protein
TRBJ1-5,TRBV3-1/TRBV3-2,.,15,TRBD1,TGTGCCAGCAGCCAAACACAGGGGATCTATCAGCCCCAGCATTTT,CASSQTQGIYQPQHF
TRBJ2-2,TRBV28,.,16,TRBD1,TGTGCCAGCAGTCCACCGGGACAGGGTAGGAACGGGGAGCTGTTTTTT,CASSPPGQGRNGELFF
TRBJ1-2,TRBV6-6,.,14,.,TGTGCCAGCAGTTACTCGTCGGGCCCTCGGGACTACACCTTC,CASSYSSGPRDYTF
TRBJ2-7,TRBV19,once,15,.,TGTGCCAGTAGTATAGACGCAGGGAACTCCTACGAGCAGTACTTC,CASSIDAGNSYEQYF
TRBJ2-7,TRBV5-6,.,11,.,TGTGCCAGCAGCTTAGGGCCGGGACAGTACTTC,CASSLGPGQYF
TRBJ1-6,TRBV6-5,.,13,.,TGTGCCAGCAAAAGGACCGAGAATTCACCCCTCCACTTT,CASKRTENSPLHF
TRBJ2-2,TRBV3-1/TRBV3-2,.,18,.,TGTGCCAGCAGCCAACTCTTTCTGCGGGACCGGCGGGCCGGGGAGCTGTTTTTT,CASSQLFLRDRRAGELFF
TRBJ1-4,TRBV10-2,.,15,.,TGCGCCAGCAGGGACGGACCCGCAGCTAATGAAAAACTGTTTTTT,CASRDGPAANEKLFF
TRBJ1-2,TRBV5-8,.,14,.,TGTGCCAGCAGCTTATCGGGCAGATCCTATGGCTACACCTTC,CASSLSGRSYGYTF
TRBJ1-2,TRBV29-1,.,11,.,TGCAGCGTTGTAATGGAGGGAGCCTACACCTTC,CSVVMEGAYTF
TRBJ1-4,TRBV18,.,15,TRBD1,TGTGCCAGCTCACCCGGGACAGGATCTAATGAAAAACTGTTTTTT,CASSPGTGSNEKLFF
TRBJ2-3,TRBV6-6,.,12,.,TGTGCCAGCAGGACTAGCACAGATACGCAGTATTTT,CASRTSTDTQYF
TRBJ1-1,TRBV6-5,.,14,.,TGTGCCAGCAGCCCGCGGGGCCAAAACACTGAAGCTTTCTTT,CASSPRGQNTEAFF
TRBJ1-1,TRBV2,.,14,.,TGTGCCAGCAGTGGCCGGGCCTCGAACACTGAAGCTTTCTTT,CASSGRASNTEAFF
TRBJ2-7,TRBV5-4,.,13,TRBD1,TGTGCCAGCAGAGACAGGGGTACCTACGAGCAGTACTTC,CASRDRGTYEQYF
TRBJ1-1,TRBV6-5,.,16,TRBD1,TGTGCCAGCAGTTACGTACCGGGACAGGTGAACACTGAAGCTTTCTTT,CASSYVPGQVNTEAFF
TRBJ1-6,TRBV28,.,15,.,TGTGCCAGCAGTCGCGGACGGTTATATAATTCACCCCTCCACTTT,CASSRGRLYNSPLHF
TRBJ1-2,TRBV28,many,13,.,TGTGCCAGCAGTCTGGACCTTAACTATGGCTACACCTTC,CASSLDLNYGYTF
TRBJ1-2,TRBV6-6,.,14,.,TGTGCCAGCAGCCCCTCGGGGGGAATGAGTGGCTACACCTTC,CASSPSGGMSGYTF
TRBJ2-1,TRBV5-1,.,15,.,TGCGCCAGCAGCATAGATGGGCCCGCCTACAATGAGCAGTTCTTC,CASSIDGPAYNEQFF